This T cell receptor (beta chain) was identified in a study of T cell changes during pregnancy in multiple sclerosis. The V and J ends lost 2 bases and 3 bases, in that order; junction bases with no gene match: 3. CDR3 length: 15 amino acids. Looked up from germline, CDR1 is MNHNS and CDR2 is SASEGT. The repertoire was sequenced with immunoSEQ multiplex PCR; TCRdb's copy has only in-frame clones and lacks some. Altogether under 65,000 clones are present, roughly nine tenths being singletons, with the ten largest covering roughly 3.3%. V usage is TRBV6-1 and J usage is TRBJ2-3; 9 nucleotides line up with TRBD2. This material consisted of peripheral blood, taken in the first trimester of pregnancy. The sequence came from a female donor in good health, enrolled as a control in a pregnancy study. CDR3 amino acids: CASSELLAGTDTQYF. Here the CDR3 DNA reads TGTGCCAGCAGTGAACTTCTAGCGGGGACAGATACGCAGTATTTT.